The 7 T cell receptor beta chains in this list originate from one sample, sequenced in a study of early stage breast cancer tumors. Generated by immunoSEQ multiplex PCR, the TCRdb table keeps only in-frame clones and is missing some. The repertoire holds under 45,000 clones, with about three quarters as singletons. Sequenced input: blood. These receptor sequences come from a person aged 45 to 59 with breast cancer.

The CDR3 here is CASSPSPDGEQYV. CDR3 sequence (DNA): TGTGCCAGCTCACCATCGCCCGACGGGGAGCAGTACGTC. The chain is built from TRBV18 and TRBJ2-7; D is undetermined. With 2 bases removed from V and 7 bases from J, the gap between germline ends came to 12 bases. The germline V gene encodes CDR1 KGHSH and CDR2 LQKENI. The CDR3 extends over 13 amino acids.

The chain uses TRBV11-2 and TRBJ1-3; D ambiguous. V was shortened by 0 bases and J by 0 bases, with 9 bases between the two germline ends. Germline V CDR1 and CDR2: SGHAT, FQNNGV. The CDR3 sequence is 16 residues long. CDR3 loop: CASSLDGGHSGNTIYF. The CDR3 DNA sequence: TGTGCCAGCAGCTTAGACGGAGGGCACTCTGGAAACACCATATATTTT.

The rearrangement uses TRBV5-1 and TRBJ1-1; D is unresolved. CDR1 and CDR2 from the germline V gene are SGHRS and YFSETQ. The length of the CDR3 is 15 residues. V was pared by 0 bases and J by 0 bases, with 9 bases between. The CDR3 protein is CASSLEDTMNTEAFF. CDR3 DNA sequence: TGCGCCAGCAGCTTGGAAGACACAATGAACACTGAAGCTTTCTTT. The full variable domain, in which reference TRBV5-1 and TRBJ1-1 provide the parts outside the CDR3, is KAGVTQTPRYLIKTRGQQVTLSCSPISGHRSVSWYQQTPGQGLQFLFEYFSETQRNKGNFPGRFSGRQFSNSRSEMNVSTLELGDSALYLCASSLEDTMNTEAFFGQGTRLTVV.

This clone was detected a few times. The J gene is TRBJ2-3, the V gene TRBV2, with 7 bases aligning to TRBD2. The V and J ends lost 2 bases and 0 bases, in that order; junction bases with no gene match: 5. This CDR3 has 16 residues. Germline V gives CDR1 SNHLY, CDR2 FYNNEI. CDR3 DNA sequence: TGTGCCAGCAGTGAAAGGCGGGGGACTAGCACAGATACGCAGTATTTT. Protein product: CASSERRGTSTDTQYF.

This chain links TRBV9 with TRBJ2-2; TRBD2 aligns across 9 bases. Losses at the gene ends were 4 bases for V and 8 bases for J; bases not matched to a gene: 21. The length of the CDR3 is 19 residues. CDR1 and CDR2 from the germline V gene are SGDLS and YYNGEE. The CDR3 sequence is CASSTPRGLAGALAGELFF. The CDR3 DNA reads TGTGCCAGCAGCACACCTAGGGGATTAGCGGGGGCCTTAGCGGGGGAGCTGTTTTTT. The entire variable domain, with the rest obtained from reference TRBV9 and TRBJ2-2, is as follows: DSGVTQTPKHLITATGQRVTLRCSPRSGDLSVYWYQQSLDQGLQFLIQYYNGEERAKGNILERFSAQQFPDLHSELNLSSLELGDSALYFCASSTPRGLAGALAGELFFGEGSRLTVL.

This clone was counted between two and nine times. This chain connects TRBV11-3 to TRBJ2-1; 10 bases are shared with TRBD1. V was clipped by 3 bases and J by 6 bases; unmatched bases: 11. Germline V gene lookup returns CDR1 SGHNT and CDR2 YENEEA. The CDR3 is 17 residues long. The CDR3 loop is CASSFIGGTGDSNEQFF. In DNA, the CDR3 is TGTGCCAGCAGCTTCATAGGAGGGACAGGGGATAGCAATGAGCAGTTCTTC.

This clone came up a few times. The CDR3 region has the DNA TGCGCCAGCAGCCAAGGGACTAGCGGGAGTATCGGGGAGACCCAGTACTTC. This codes for CASSQGTSGSIGETQYF. The chain carries TRBV4-1 and TRBJ2-5; 13 bases map to TRBD2. Trimming cost V 1 base and J 5 bases; bases outside gene matches: 7. Germline V lookup: CDR1 MGHRA, CDR2 YSYEKL. The CDR3 totals 17 residues.